One sample yielded the 2 T cell receptor beta chains listed below, sequenced in a study of T cell clones after liver transplantation (dated by TCRdb to about 2019). Receptors were amplified or captured by the immunoSEQ multiplex PCR assay. The clones in this table, taken by TCRdb from immuneACCESS, are in-frame only. Not every clone is retained; where verified, under half of the shortfall comes from an unresolved V gene, and the cause of the rest is unknown. The sample profile shows just over 80,000 clones; roughly 82% of them were found once. Under 0.6% of the sample goes to the ten largest clones. The sequencing here drew on CD4+ T cells from blood, taken approximately 45 months after liver transplant. The source of these receptors is a human patient who received a liver transplant. It is possible that, after a transplant, some T cells come from the graft donor.

V is TRBV28 and J is TRBJ1-5; TRBD1 aligns across 9 bases. V was clipped by 5 bases and J by 1 base; unmatched bases: 6. The CDR3 has 16 amino acids. The V gene's germline CDR1 is MDHEN and CDR2 SYDVKM. CDR3 residues: CASSNYDRGSNQPQHF. The CDR3, as DNA: TGTGCCAGCAGTAACTACGACAGGGGGAGCAATCAGCCCCAGCATTTT.

This chain uses TRBV2 with TRBJ2-1; D is perhaps TRBD1 or TRBD2 (5 bases each). The CDR3 is 13 residues long. V was shortened by 7 bases and J by 6 bases, with 13 bases between the two germline ends. Germline CDR1 SNHLY, CDR2 FYNNEI. The CDR3 sequence is CASTLGRTNEQFF. Written as DNA, the CDR3 is TGTGCCAGCACTTTGGGACGGACCAATGAGCAGTTCTTC.